The rows below give T cell receptor beta chains drawn from one sample of a study of blood T cells in healthy people across ages. Each CDR3 protein is one row after TCRdb ran MiXCR on the 5' RACE reads. The table shows about 380,000 distinct CDR3 sequences, with about 52% occurring only once. Sequencing used blood. The origin of the receptors is a man aged 55 to 69 in good health. CDR3s include the opening cysteine and the closing phenylalanine or tryptophan. A D gene is named only where the DNA matches it firmly. Where a row states a size, it is once, few, many or the class of an expanded clone; other rows omit it.

cdr3_nt cdr3_aa cdr3_length j_call clone_size v_call d_call
TGTGCCAGCAGTTTCCGGAACAGGGGCAGTCAGCCCCAGCATTTT CASSFRNRGSQPQHF 15 TRBJ1-5 few TRBV28 TRBD1
TGTGCCAGCAGTTCGAAAACGGGACCCGGAGGGACCTACGAGCAGTACTTC CASSSKTGPGGTYEQYF 17 TRBJ2-7 - TRBV27 -
TGTGCCAGCAGACCCAGCCGGGCGGGTGAAAAACTGTTTTTT CASRPSRAGEKLFF 14 TRBJ1-4 - TRBV25-1 -
TGTGCCAGCAGCCAACTCCTAGCGGGGGGGCCTGAGACCCAGTACTTC CASSQLLAGGPETQYF 16 TRBJ2-5 - TRBV3-1 TRBD2
TGTGCCAGCAGCTTAGGGTGGCGCGAGACCCAGTACTTC CASSLGWRETQYF 13 TRBJ2-5 once TRBV7-6 -
TGTGCCAGCAGCCAAGAGCGGACTTACTACGAGCAGTACTTC CASSQERTYYEQYF 14 TRBJ2-7 - TRBV3-1 -
TGCAGCGTTGCGGTGCTGGGCTCCTACAATGAGCAGTTCTTC CSVAVLGSYNEQFF 14 TRBJ2-1 - TRBV29-1 -
TGTGCCAGCAGTCCCCCGGCGGGAGCACGTGAGCAGTTCTTC CASSPPAGAREQFF 14 TRBJ2-1 few TRBV12-3/TRBV12-4 TRBD2
TGTGCCAGCAGCACCAGCGGGGGGGTTGAGACCCAGTACTTC CASSTSGGVETQYF 14 TRBJ2-5 - TRBV7-2 TRBD2
TGCAGTGCTAAGACTAGCGGGAGGGCCGAGAGCATTCAGTACTTC CSAKTSGRAESIQYF 15 TRBJ2-4 - TRBV20-1 TRBD2
TGTGCCAGCAGCTTTACCGGGCCACAACGGGGCGAGCAGTACTTC CASSFTGPQRGEQYF 15 TRBJ2-7 - TRBV7-9 -
TGTGCCAGCAGCCAAGGTGCCGGGACGTCACAAGAGACCCAGTACTTC CASSQGAGTSQETQYF 16 TRBJ2-5 - TRBV3-1 -
TGTGCCAGCAGTTTGAGGCGGCAGGATGAGACCCAGTACTTC CASSLRRQDETQYF 14 TRBJ2-5 - TRBV12-3/TRBV12-4 -
TGTGCCAGCAGCTCAACCGCTTCAGAGACCCGGTACTTC CASSSTASETRYF 13 TRBJ2-5 - TRBV11-3 -
TGTGCCAGCAGCCAGTTCAGTGAGCAGTTCTTC CASSQFSEQFF 11 TRBJ2-1 - TRBV6-2/TRBV6-3 -
TGCAGTGCTAGAGATCAGGAGGGGTTGGAGACCCAGAACTTC CSARDQEGLETQNF 14 TRBJ2-5 - TRBV20-1 -
TGTGCCACCGGGACTAGCACCTACAATGAGCAGTTCTTC CATGTSTYNEQFF 13 TRBJ2-1 - TRBV6-5 TRBD2
TGCGCCAGCAGCTTGAATGGGGCCCATGAGCAGTTCTTC CASSLNGAHEQFF 13 TRBJ2-1 once TRBV5-1 -
TGCAGTGCTAGGGGGTTGTTCGAAGAGACCCAGTACTTC CSARGLFEETQYF 13 TRBJ2-5 few TRBV20-1 -
TGTGCCATCAGGACTAGCGGGAGTAGGGATGAGCAGTTCTTC CAIRTSGSRDEQFF 14 TRBJ2-1 many TRBV10-3 TRBD2
TGCAGTGCTAGAGATGGGGGCCCCGGGGAGACCCAGTACTTC CSARDGGPGETQYF 14 TRBJ2-5 - TRBV20-1 -
TGTGCCAGCAGCCCCGACACGGGGAGGATTTACAATGAGCAGTACTTC CASSPDTGRIYNEQYF 16 TRBJ2-7 few TRBV5-6 -
TGTGCCAGCAGCCAGACAGGGGGGGATACTGAAGCTTTCTTT CASSQTGGDTEAFF 14 TRBJ1-1 - TRBV4-2 TRBD1
TGTGCCAGCAGCTCCCCCCACACCGGACAGGGTGCCTACGAGCAGTACTTC CASSSPHTGQGAYEQYF 17 TRBJ2-7 few TRBV5-6 TRBD1
TGTGCCAGCAGCAAAGGGGGGGTTGGGAATGAGCAGTTCTTC CASSKGGVGNEQFF 14 TRBJ2-1 - TRBV21-1 -
TGTGCCAGCAGTTTATTTACGGGGGGTTCAAGAGAGACCCAGTACTTC CASSLFTGGSRETQYF 16 TRBJ2-5 few TRBV28 TRBD2
TGTGCCAGCAGCCAAGCCCAGGGATCTAATTCACCCCTCCACTTT CASSQAQGSNSPLHF 15 TRBJ1-6 once TRBV7-6 -
TGCAGTGCTAGATACAGCTATGGCTACACCTTC CSARYSYGYTF 11 TRBJ1-2 - TRBV20-1 -
TGTGCCAGCAGTTCCCCGGTGCAGTTCTTC CASSSPVQFF 10 TRBJ2-1 - TRBV28 -
TGTGCCAGCAGACTTACAGGGCCCACGATTTCACCCCTCCACTTT CASRLTGPTISPLHF 15 TRBJ1-6 few TRBV11-2 -
TGCAGTGCTTTTACCAGCGGGAGCGAGACCCAGTACTTC CSAFTSGSETQYF 13 TRBJ2-5 - TRBV20-1 TRBD2
TGTGCCAGCAGCCAGAGGACTAGCGGGAGTTGGGCAGATACGCAGTATTTT CASSQRTSGSWADTQYF 17 TRBJ2-3 once TRBV7-6 TRBD2
TGTGCCAGCAGCTTGCGGACAGACTCTGGGGCCAACGTCCTGACTTTC CASSLRTDSGANVLTF 16 TRBJ2-6 few TRBV7-2 -
TGTGCCAGCAGTTTATTACAGAGTTTAGCCAAAAACATTCAGTACTTC CASSLLQSLAKNIQYF 16 TRBJ2-4 - TRBV28 -
TGTGCCAGCAGTTTATGGGAGGGGGCGGCCAAAAACATTCAGTACTTC CASSLWEGAAKNIQYF 16 TRBJ2-4 - TRBV12-3/TRBV12-4 -
TGTGCCAGCACGGCAGGGGATATCAGCACAGATACGCAGTATTTT CASTAGDISTDTQYF 15 TRBJ2-3 - TRBV2 -
TGTGCCACGGGAAGGGGACAGGGGGTCGGTGGAGAGACCCAGTACTTC CATGRGQGVGGETQYF 16 TRBJ2-5 many TRBV7-6 TRBD1
TGCGCCAGCAGCCCCAATAGACTAGCAGATGTCCTGAATGAGCAGTTCTTC CASSPNRLADVLNEQFF 17 TRBJ2-1 - TRBV4-3 TRBD2
TGTGCCAGCAGTTACCCCCCGGGACTACGGTACAATGAGCAGTTCTTC CASSYPPGLRYNEQFF 16 TRBJ2-1 - TRBV6-6 TRBD2
TGTGCCAGCGTATCAGGAGCCCTAGGCGAGCAGTACTTC CASVSGALGEQYF 13 TRBJ2-7 - TRBV5-5 -